The 20 T cell receptor beta chains reported below all come from one sample, sequenced in a study of T cells in Graves' hyperthyroidism and ophthalmopathy. TCR beta CDR3 regions were amplified from RNA transcripts. In the first-round RT-PCR of the TCR CDR3, the HTBI primer set was used. TCRdb used MiXCR to reprocess the multiplex PCR reads, holding one entry per CDR3 protein. The table has about 270,000 distinct CDR3 sequences, around 20% seen once. The sample consisted of blood. These receptors came from a man under 40 with Graves' ophthalmopathy.

This rearrangement joins TRBV7-8 to TRBJ2-7; 11 positions match TRBD2. With 5 bases clipped from V and 0 bases from J, the junction kept 12 bases outside the gene matches. Germline-derived CDR1 and CDR2 are SGHVS and FQNEAQ. This CDR3 has 18 residues. CDR3 sequence reads: CASSLSGRVTPYSYEQYF. CDR3 coding DNA: TGTGCCAGCAGCCTTAGCGGGAGGGTAACCCCGTACTCCTACGAGCAGTACTTC.

J is TRBJ2-4 and V is TRBV9; D is unresolved. Germline V lookup: CDR1 SGDLS, CDR2 YYNGEE. V lost 4 bases and J lost 11, with 13 bases in between. The CDR3 has 12 amino acids. CDR3: CASSLTHGVQYF. Here the CDR3 DNA reads TGTGCCAGCAGCCTCACTCACGGCGTTCAGTACTTC.

The genes are TRBV14 and TRBJ2-1, with D unresolved. The CDR3 loop spans 16 amino acids. V lost 4 bases and J 3 bases, leaving 16 bases between the germline ends. CDR1 SGHDN and CDR2 FVKESK come from the germline V gene. In nucleotides, the CDR3 is TGTGCCAGCAGCCCGACTGGGAACCTAGGCTACAATGAGCAGTTCTTC. Its translation is CASSPTGNLGYNEQFF.

This clonotype was counted many times. CDR3 nucleotide sequence: TGTGCCAGCAGCTTGGGGGGACAGGGGTGGGCTGAAGCTTTCTTT. The encoded protein is CASSLGGQGWAEAFF. V usage is TRBV5-6 and J usage is TRBJ1-1; 10 nucleotides agree with TRBD1. The germline V gene encodes CDR1 SGHDT and CDR2 YYEEEE. The length of the CDR3 is 15 residues. The trim removed 0 bases at V and 6 bases at J, leaving 5 bases unmatched.

Remarks on this clonotype: It may be a read error: a sequence one base away is much more abundant. The chain couples TRBV6-1 to TRBJ2-5; D unresolved. Germline CDR1 reads MNHNS; CDR2 reads SASEGT. The CDR3 contains 11 residues. CDR3 coding DNA: TGTGTCAGCACCTTGGGAGAGACCCAGTACTTC. Encoded protein: CVSTLGETQYF.

There are many counts of this clonotype. The chain carries TRBV2 and TRBJ1-2, with 7 bases lining up with TRBD1. The CDR3 spans 14 residues. CDR1 and CDR2 (germline): SNHLY, FYNNEI. The V gene end was trimmed by 4 bases and the J gene end by 2 bases; junction bases not matched to a gene: 4. The CDR3 bases are TGTGCCAGCAGTGGACAGGGTGGAAACTATGGCTACACCTTC. This encodes CASSGQGGNYGYTF.

There are a few counts of this clonotype. The genes are TRBV6-6 and TRBJ2-1; no clear D. Looked up from germline, CDR1 is MNHNY and CDR2 is SVGAGI (reference sequence). V shed 2 bases and J shed 8 bases, with 16 bases lying between them. The CDR3 covers 15 residues. The CDR3 DNA reads as TGTGCCAGCAGTTACGACTCGATAGTGGTCGATGAGCAGTTCTTC. Protein product: CASSYDSIVVDEQFF.

Only a few counts were recorded for this clonotype. The gene calls are TRBV7-9 and TRBJ2-2, with 10 bases that match TRBD1. Per the germline V gene, CDR1 is SEHNR and CDR2 is FQNEAQ (reference sequence). CDR3 size: 14 residues. V lost 10 bases, J lost 3 bases, and 5 bases stayed unmatched. For the CDR3, the DNA is TGTGCCAAAGCGGACAGGGGGGACACCGGGGAGCTGTTTTTT. It encodes CAKADRGDTGELFF.

The rearrangement joins TRBV27 to TRBJ2-1, with TRBD2 identical over 11 bases. V lost 5 bases and J lost 4; bases outside the gene matches: 10. Germline lookup yields CDR1 MNHEY and CDR2 SMNVEV (reference sequence). CDR3 length equals 17 residues. The CDR3 sequence is CASSGRLAGSRYNEQFF. The CDR3, as DNA: TGTGCCAGCAGTGGCAGACTAGCGGGAAGTAGGTACAATGAGCAGTTCTTC.

This clonotype was picked up a small number of times. The genes are TRBV6-1 and TRBJ1-2; 9 nucleotides align to TRBD1. J was trimmed by 4 bases and V by 7 bases; bases with no gene match: 10. The CDR3 spans 15 residues. From germline, CDR1 is MNHNS and CDR2 SASEGT. In DNA form, the CDR3 reads TGTGCCAGCACCTCACCCTCGGGACAGGGCTATGGCTACACCTTC. This gives the protein CASTSPSGQGYGYTF.

This clonotype was counted ten times or more. The chain uses TRBV3-1 and TRBJ1-1; tentatively, D is TRBD1 (5 bases). The CDR3 is 11 amino acids. Germline V gene data show CDR1 as LGHDT and CDR2 as YNNKEL (reference sequence). The V end was cut by 0 bases, the J end by 10 bases, with 6 bases between. This chain's CDR3 is CASSQDGGAFF. As DNA, the CDR3 is TGTGCCAGCAGCCAAGACGGGGGAGCTTTCTTT.

V usage is TRBV7-2 and J usage is TRBJ2-3, with D tentatively TRBD1 (6 bases). The germline V and J ends were trimmed by 6 bases and 3 bases, with 10 bases remaining between them. The CDR3 totals 13 residues. Per the germline V gene, CDR1 is SGHTA and CDR2 is FQGNSA. The CDR3 bases are TGTGCCAGCAGACAGGGCTCGACAGATACGCAGTATTTT. Protein: CASRQGSTDTQYF.

This clonotype came up many times. The chain recombines TRBV11-2 with TRBJ2-1, with 8 bases that match TRBD2. This CDR3 region has 16 residues. V dropped 4 bases and J dropped 7; count of bases not matched to a gene: 12. Germline V gene data show CDR1 as SGHAT and CDR2 as FQNNGV. This chain's CDR3 is CASSSRLARGANEQFF. CDR3 DNA: TGTGCCAGCAGCTCTCGACTAGCGCGGGGGGCGAATGAGCAGTTCTTC.

The J gene is TRBJ2-3, the V gene TRBV6-1, with D possibly matching TRBD2 (7 bases). This CDR3 contains 15 residues. Trimming cost V 2 bases and J 3 bases, with 12 bases left between them. CDR1 and CDR2 from the germline V gene are MNHNS and SASEGT. The CDR3 nucleotides read TGTGCCAGCAGTGAACGGACAGCGGGAACAGATACGCAGTATTTT. Encoded protein: CASSERTAGTDTQYF.

The chain combines TRBV28 with TRBJ2-5; D is tentatively TRBD1 or TRBD2 (6 bases each). Germline assignment: CDR1 MDHEN and CDR2 SYDVKM. V was trimmed by 0 bases and J by 3 bases, leaving 17 bases between them. The CDR3 loop spans 17 amino acids. This CDR3 is CASSLWGWGAAKETQYF. Written as DNA, the CDR3 is TGTGCCAGCAGTTTATGGGGGTGGGGGGCAGCGAAAGAGACCCAGTACTTC.

The chain has TRBV2 and TRBJ1-5, with D perhaps TRBD1 (6 bases). The CDR3 spans 15 residues. The germline V gene has CDR1 SNHLY and CDR2 FYNNEI. V dropped 6 bases and J dropped 1 base, with 13 bases sitting between them. This CDR3 is CASRVTGQSNQPQHF. The CDR3 bases are TGTGCCAGCAGGGTAACCGGACAGAGCAATCAGCCCCAGCATTTT. The full variable domain, its missing parts supplied by reference TRBV2 and TRBJ1-5, is EPEVTQTPSHQVTQMGQEVILRCVPISNHLYFYWYRQILGQKVEFLVSFYNNEISEKSEIFDDQFSVERPDGSNFTLKIRSTKLEDSAMYFCASRVTGQSNQPQHFGDGTRLSIL.

The rearrangement uses TRBV20-1 and TRBJ2-7, with 9 bases that match TRBD2. Germline-derived CDR1 and CDR2 are DFQATT and SNEGSKA (reference sequence). The CDR3 runs 16 residues. V was clipped by 1 base and J by 4 bases; unmatched bases: 11. The CDR3 sequence: CSARGVSGRLSYEQYF. CDR3 nucleotides: TGCAGTGCTAGAGGCGTTAGCGGGAGACTTAGTTACGAGCAGTACTTC.

This clonotype was observed at least ten times. CDR3 DNA: TGCAGTGCTAAATCGTATCCTAGCGGGAGTTATGGAAACATTCAGTACTTC. It translates to CSAKSYPSGSYGNIQYF. The chain recombines TRBV20-1 with TRBJ2-4; 10 bases line up with TRBD2. The CDR3 runs 17 residues. Germline V gene lookup returns CDR1 DFQATT and CDR2 SNEGSKA (reference sequence). Losses at the gene ends were 4 bases for V and 6 bases for J; bases not matched to a gene: 15.

This clonotype was found a few times. The chain joins TRBV12-3 or TRBV12-4 to TRBJ1-4, with 7 bases matching TRBD1. This CDR3 spans 16 amino acids. V was clipped by 5 bases and J by 7 bases; unmatched bases: 13. The CDR3 sequence is CASSKFAQGFGEKLFF. Written as DNA, the CDR3 is TGTGCCAGCAGTAAATTCGCACAGGGGTTCGGTGAAAAACTGTTTTTT.

This clonotype occurred a few times. The chain employs TRBV27 and TRBJ2-1; D may match TRBD1 or TRBD2 (6 bases each). V lost 4 bases to trimming and J lost 4 bases, with 17 bases between them. The CDR3 spans 16 residues. Germline loops: CDR1 MNHEY, CDR2 SMNVEV (reference sequence). The CDR3 protein is CASSSGAGARYNEQFF. DNA of the CDR3: TGTGCCAGCAGTTCGGGAGCAGGGGCGAGGTACAATGAGCAGTTCTTC.